This TCR beta chain was profiled in a study of shared clonotypes between healthy human individuals. Study context: Per donor, CD8 memory used one plate, CD8 naive used two, CD4 memory used three and CD4 naive used three.

Study-wide points: Researchers found naive subsets generally carried larger estimated richness than memory subsets.

V was cut by 4 bases and J by 4 bases, with 17 bases left in between. CDR1 and CDR2 from the germline V gene are MDHEN and SYDVKM. CDR3 size: 16 residues. Comments on this clone: Its antigen is still unknown.

All the donors were Caucasian adults who lived in Nashville, Tennessee. Profiling relied on immunoSEQ multiplex PCR, and the TCRdb table lists in-frame clones only, not all of them. Counted here are some 1 million clones, approximately 72% occurring once; the ten biggest clones make up approximately 1.3%. This receptor was obtained from a man in his late teens or twenties in good health. The genes are TRBV28 and TRBJ2-1, with a weak D call TRBD2 (6 bases). Sequences were obtained from memory CD4+ T cells sorted from blood. Subset meaning: CD45RA-negative fraction. The CDR3 DNA follows: TGTGCCAGCAGTTCTGGGGCGGGGAGCCCTTACAATGAGCAGTTCTTC. Its translation: CASSSGAGSPYNEQFF.